Listed below are T cell receptor beta chains from one sample, sequenced in a study of OX40 agonist ivuxolimab in advanced cancers. Assay used: immunoSEQ multiplex PCR; TCRdb lists only in-frame clones, some missing. The repertoire includes about 81,000 clones, 85% to 95% of them detected once, and around 15% sits in the top ten. This specimen was CD4+ or CD8+ T cells sorted from blood, taken in a trial of the OX40 agonist ivuxolimab. Source of these receptors: an adult with an advanced solid tumor such as melanoma, head and neck, liver or kidney cancer. CDR3s include the opening cysteine and the closing phenylalanine or tryptophan. A D gene is named only where the DNA matches it firmly. Size tells how often a clone was seen (once, few, many) or the class of an expanded clone, and some rows leave it out.

clone size | D gene | J gene | V gene | CDR3 protein | CDR3 DNA
once | NA | TRBJ1-5 | TRBV28 | CASSLVSAGNQPQHF | TGTGCCAGCAGTTTAGTCAGTGCGGGCAATCAGCCCCAGCATTTT
NA | NA | TRBJ2-5 | TRBV9 | CASSVAAQIGETQYF | TGTGCCAGCAGCGTAGCGGCGCAAATCGGGGAGACCCAGTACTTC
NA | NA | TRBJ1-1 | TRBV5-1 | CASSLEEGANTEAFF | TGCGCCAGCAGCTTGGAAGAAGGGGCCAACACTGAAGCTTTCTTT
NA | NA | TRBJ1-1 | TRBV27 | CASSLGSGTTEAFF | TGTGCCAGCAGTTTGGGTTCAGGGACGACTGAAGCTTTCTTT
NA | TRBD1 | TRBJ2-1 | TRBV4-1 | CASSQDRGRWNEQFF | TGCGCCAGCAGCCAAGATAGGGGGCGGTGGAATGAGCAGTTCTTC
NA | NA | TRBJ2-7 | TRBV6-1 | CASSPGGGYEQYF | TGTGCCAGCAGTCCCGGTGGGGGCTACGAGCAGTACTTC
NA | TRBD2 | TRBJ2-1 | TRBV7-9 | CASARLAGSYNEQFF | TGTGCCAGCGCCAGACTAGCGGGCTCCTACAATGAGCAGTTCTTC
NA | NA | TRBJ2-7 | TRBV9 | CASSDNPYEQYF | TGTGCCAGCAGCGACAACCCCTACGAGCAGTACTTC
NA | NA | TRBJ2-3 | TRBV4-1 | CASSQDLIAASTDTQYF | TGCGCCAGCAGCCAAGATCTGATAGCGGCTAGCACAGATACGCAGTATTTT
NA | TRBD1 | TRBJ2-5 | TRBV7-6 | CASSRTRQGETQYF | TGTGCCAGCAGCCGAACTCGACAGGGAGAGACCCAGTACTTC
NA | NA | TRBJ1-2 | TRBV4-3 | CASSQDRFGVSDGYTF | TGCGCCAGCAGCCAAGATCGATTTGGGGTCAGCGATGGCTACACCTTC
NA | NA | TRBJ2-4 | TRBV7-2 | CASSPGRPAGPWDKNIQYF | TGTGCCAGCAGCCCAGGGAGGCCGGCAGGCCCCTGGGACAAAAACATTCAGTACTTC
NA | NA | TRBJ2-7 | TRBV11-2 | CASSPPSGGRAYEQYF | TGTGCCAGCAGCCCCCCCTCCGGCGGACGGGCCTACGAGCAGTACTTC
NA | TRBD2 | TRBJ2-5 | TRBV4-3 | CASSQGVGGAGETQYF | TGCGCCAGCAGCCAAGGGGTCGGGGGGGCCGGAGAGACCCAGTACTTC
NA | NA | TRBJ2-7 | TRBV6-1 | CASSPPLGALYEQYF | TGTGCCAGCAGTCCGCCTCTCGGGGCTCTCTACGAGCAGTACTTC
NA | NA | TRBJ2-7 | TRBV7-2 | CASSSTARAYEQYF | TGTGCCAGCAGCTCCACCGCGAGGGCCTACGAGCAGTACTTC
once | NA | TRBJ1-2 | TRBV5-1 | CASSWDRDYGYTF | TGCGCCAGCAGCTGGGACCGAGACTATGGCTACACCTTC
NA | NA | TRBJ2-3 | TRBV4-2 | CASSHLTDTQYF | TGTGCCAGCAGCCACCTCACAGATACGCAGTATTTT
NA | NA | TRBJ2-4 | TRBV27 | CASSWRGKNIQYF | TGTGCCAGCAGTTGGAGGGGTAAAAACATTCAGTACTTC
NA | NA | TRBJ1-1 | TRBV7-2 | CASSPQFMNTEAFF | TGTGCCAGCAGCCCACAGTTCATGAACACTGAAGCTTTCTTT
NA | NA | TRBJ1-1 | TRBV7-2 | CASKSRANTEAFF | TGTGCCAGCAAGTCCAGGGCGAACACTGAAGCTTTCTTT
NA | TRBD2 | TRBJ2-1 | TRBV7-9 | CASSTTSGSGLNEQFF | TGTGCCAGCAGCACGACTAGCGGGAGCGGGCTCAATGAGCAGTTCTTC
NA | NA | TRBJ1-1 | TRBV7-6 | CASSLVLNTEAFF | TGTGCCAGCAGCTTAGTTTTGAACACTGAAGCTTTCTTT
NA | TRBD2 | TRBJ2-7 | TRBV5-1 | CASSPPSGTSYEQYF | TGCGCCAGCAGCCCGCCTAGCGGGACTTCCTACGAGCAGTACTTC
NA | NA | TRBJ2-7 | TRBV4-3 | CASSQAVGLSSYEQYF | TGCGCCAGCAGCCAGGCGGTCGGGCTTAGCTCCTACGAGCAGTACTTC
NA | TRBD1 | TRBJ2-7 | TRBV7-9 | CASSPRGTDQRDEQYF | TGTGCCAGCAGCCCCCGAGGGACAGACCAGCGAGACGAGCAGTACTTC
NA | NA | TRBJ1-1 | TRBV6-6 | CASSYPEGRNTEAFF | TGTGCCAGCAGTTACCCGGAAGGGAGGAACACTGAAGCTTTCTTT
NA | TRBD1 | TRBJ2-7 | TRBV6-5 | CASSQGAHEQYF | TGTGCCAGCAGCCAGGGGGCTCACGAGCAGTACTTC
NA | TRBD1 | TRBJ1-1 | TRBV19 | CASSIEGQGLNTEAFF | TGTGCCAGTAGTATCGAGGGACAGGGGCTGAACACTGAAGCTTTCTTT
NA | NA | TRBJ2-5 | TRBV7-2 | CASSLAPGVPQETQYF | TGTGCCAGCAGCTTAGCCCCCGGAGTACCTCAAGAGACCCAGTACTTC
NA | NA | TRBJ1-2 | TRBV4-1 | CASTPSGVMDGYTF | TGCGCCAGCACCCCCTCAGGGGTTATGGATGGCTACACCTTC
once | NA | TRBJ1-2 | TRBV7-2 | CASSLAGPTNYGYTF | TGTGCCAGCAGCTTAGCGGGACCGACTAACTATGGCTACACCTTC